The rows below give T cell receptor beta chains drawn from one sample of a study of PD-1 blockade in classical Hodgkin lymphoma. Libraries were prepared by immunoSEQ multiplex PCR; TCRdb keeps only in-frame clonotypes and omits some of them. The table shows about 13,000 clones, with around 87% occurring only once. The sequenced sample was peripheral blood mononuclear cells (PBMCs), obtained at baseline. These receptors were taken from a human donor with classical Hodgkin lymphoma. The CDR3 runs from the conserved cysteine through the conserved F or W. Fields, in order: D gene, J gene, V gene, CDR3 DNA, CDR3 protein. D genes are given only for firm matches.

d_call: TRBD2
j_call: TRBJ2-1
v_call: TRBV7-3
cdr3_nt: TGTGCCAGCAGCCTGGGACTAGCGGGAACTTTGTTCTTC
cdr3_aa: CASSLGLAGTLFF

d_call: TRBD1
j_call: TRBJ2-7
v_call: TRBV28
cdr3_nt: TGTGCCAGCAGTTCCGGGACAGGGGTACACGAGCAGTACTTC
cdr3_aa: CASSSGTGVHEQYF

d_call: .
j_call: TRBJ1-1
v_call: TRBV6-5
cdr3_nt: TGTGCCAGCAGTTACGGGGGTGGCACTGAAGCTTTCTTT
cdr3_aa: CASSYGGGTEAFF

d_call: TRBD1
j_call: TRBJ2-5
v_call: TRBV11-2
cdr3_nt: TGTGCCAGCAGCTACGGACAGGGGGCTCGAGAGACCCAGTACTTC
cdr3_aa: CASSYGQGARETQYF

d_call: .
j_call: TRBJ1-2
v_call: TRBV6-5
cdr3_nt: TGTGCCAGCAGTTACGGCGTGTCCGGTCCGTATGGCTACACCTTC
cdr3_aa: CASSYGVSGPYGYTF

d_call: TRBD1
j_call: TRBJ2-5
v_call: TRBV5-1
cdr3_nt: TGCGCCAGCAGCTTGGCTACGGGACAGCTAGAGACCCAGTACTTC
cdr3_aa: CASSLATGQLETQYF

d_call: TRBD1
j_call: TRBJ2-3
v_call: TRBV11-3
cdr3_nt: TGTGCCAGCAGCCTTGGACAGGGGGAATCAGATACGCAGTATTTT
cdr3_aa: CASSLGQGESDTQYF

d_call: .
j_call: TRBJ2-7
v_call: TRBV5-6
cdr3_nt: TGTGCCAGCAGCTTGGCCCCAGGGTCGAGCTCCTACGAGCAGTACTTC
cdr3_aa: CASSLAPGSSSYEQYF

d_call: .
j_call: TRBJ2-3
v_call: TRBV7-9
cdr3_nt: TGTGCCAGCAGCTTAGGAGGCCCCTTGGAGGCAGATACGCAGTATTTT
cdr3_aa: CASSLGGPLEADTQYF

d_call: TRBD1
j_call: TRBJ1-2
v_call: TRBV10-3
cdr3_nt: TGTGCCATCAGTGACGGAGAGGACAGGGCGGAAGGCTACACCTTC
cdr3_aa: CAISDGEDRAEGYTF

d_call: TRBD1
j_call: TRBJ1-3
v_call: TRBV15
cdr3_nt: TGTGCCACCAGCCCCCCGGAGGGGGCCGGAAACACCATATATTTT
cdr3_aa: CATSPPEGAGNTIYF

d_call: TRBD2
j_call: TRBJ2-1
v_call: TRBV7-3
cdr3_nt: TGTGCCAGCAGCTTACAGCGGGACGCGACCAATGAGCAGTTCTTC
cdr3_aa: CASSLQRDATNEQFF

d_call: TRBD1
j_call: TRBJ1-1
v_call: TRBV30
cdr3_nt: TGTGCCTGGAGTAAGGGACAGGGGATCATGAACACTGAAGCTTTCTTT
cdr3_aa: CAWSKGQGIMNTEAFF

d_call: .
j_call: TRBJ2-3
v_call: TRBV30
cdr3_nt: TGTGCCTGGGGAAAGTCAAGAGCTCGCACAGATACGCAGTATTTT
cdr3_aa: CAWGKSRARTDTQYF